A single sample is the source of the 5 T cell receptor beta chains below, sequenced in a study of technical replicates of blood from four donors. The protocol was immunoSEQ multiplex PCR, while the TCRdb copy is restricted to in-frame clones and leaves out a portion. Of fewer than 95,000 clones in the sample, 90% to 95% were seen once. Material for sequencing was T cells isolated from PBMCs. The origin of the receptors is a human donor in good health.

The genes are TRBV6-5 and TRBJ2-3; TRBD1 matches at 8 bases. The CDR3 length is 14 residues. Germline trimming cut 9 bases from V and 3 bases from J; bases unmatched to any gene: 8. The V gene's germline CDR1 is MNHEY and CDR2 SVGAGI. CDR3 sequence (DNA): TGTGCCAGTAGTGAGGACAGGGTTACAGATACGCAGTATTTT. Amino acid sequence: CASSEDRVTDTQYF.

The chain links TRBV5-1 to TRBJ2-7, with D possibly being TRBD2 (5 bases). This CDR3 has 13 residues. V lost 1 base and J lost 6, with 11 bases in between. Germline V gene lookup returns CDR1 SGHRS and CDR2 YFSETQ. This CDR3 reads CASSLYQDSEQYF. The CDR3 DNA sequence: TGCGCCAGCAGCTTGTATCAGGACTCCGAGCAGTACTTC.

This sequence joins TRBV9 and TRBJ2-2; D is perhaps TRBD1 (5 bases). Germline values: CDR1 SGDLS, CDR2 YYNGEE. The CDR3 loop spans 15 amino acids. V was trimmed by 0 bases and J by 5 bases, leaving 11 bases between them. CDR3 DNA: TGTGCCAGCAGCGTAGGGTATGACAGTACCGGGGAGCTGTTTTTT. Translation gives CASSVGYDSTGELFF.

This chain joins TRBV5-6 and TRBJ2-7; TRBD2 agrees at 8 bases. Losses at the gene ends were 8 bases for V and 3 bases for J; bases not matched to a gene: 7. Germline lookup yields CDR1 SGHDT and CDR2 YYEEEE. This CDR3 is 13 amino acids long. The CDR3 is CASGSGSGYEQYF. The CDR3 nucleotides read TGTGCCAGTGGGAGCGGGAGTGGCTACGAGCAGTACTTC.

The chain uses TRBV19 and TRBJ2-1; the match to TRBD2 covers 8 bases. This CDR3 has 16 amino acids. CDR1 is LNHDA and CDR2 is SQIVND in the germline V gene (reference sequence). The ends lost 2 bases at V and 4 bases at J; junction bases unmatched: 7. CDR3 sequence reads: CASSIRLAGGYNEQFF. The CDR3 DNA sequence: TGTGCCAGTAGTATACGTCTAGCGGGCGGGTACAATGAGCAGTTCTTC.